The subject of this entry is one TCR beta chain. Its antigen is currently not known. Base qualities are not at hand, and no much larger clone is one base apart. CDR1 and CDR2, per the germline V gene (reference sequence), are LNHDA and SQIVND. V ends up 6 bases short and J 1 base short, with an unmatched junction base count of 4. The CDR3 spans 14 residues, from the cysteine through the phenylalanine. CDR3 DNA is the only sequence kept; it has 42 bases, read in frame from the first base. At one collaborating source in Seattle, patients were enrolled during active infection and were followed longitudinally through the course of disease. Collaborating institutions collected whole blood in K2EDTA tubes following their own protocols. For TCRbeta analysis, collaborators shipped samples as frozen whole blood, isolated PBMCs, or DNA extracted from either of those sample types. These data come from a study of blood T cell repertoires in COVID-19 (dated by TCRdb to about 2020). Regarding the research as a whole: Collaborator samples came from the United States, Italy and Spain and covered acute and convalescent phases of COVID-19. The prospective study material was composed of cDNA or gDNA derived from T cells, B-cell-depleted T cells, or PBMCs. Subjects who had been exposed to COVID-19, were actively infected with it, or had recovered from it provided the deeply sampled blood TCRbeta repertoires that made up the dataset. A freely available public database, intended as a resource for researchers studying the immune response to SARS-CoV-2, is where the repertoires were released. The samples were drawn from the first 160 participants of the ongoing ImmuneRACE study and from some 1,300 subjects provided by 6 global collaborators. Nearly every sample came with metadata listing a de-identified subject ID, COVID-19 status, age in years and sex. HLA class I and class II types, where available, came from metadata supplied by the sample provider rather than from assay-based typing.

TCRbeta CDR3 regions were amplified from genomic DNA by means of the immunoSEQ Assay, a bias-controlled multiplex PCR. The authors' analysis ran thus. The number of nucleated cells in each sample was estimated from the amplification of reference gene primers within the assay. To quantify the absolute abundance of each unique TCRbeta CDR3 rearrangement, sequence reads were collapsed and filtered. For each sample, productive Simpson clonality was calculated as the square root of Simpson's diversity index over productive rearrangements. This is the immuneACCESS table as TCRdb keeps it, with only in-frame sequences that have V and J called. A part of the clones is gone; compared with another copy, unresolved V genes explain less than half, and the rest is unexplained. Clone size and V and J calls were adopted from that table, with D and trimming inferred from the DNA. The sample table lists more than 300,000 clones, 70% to 90% of them with a count of one. Approximately 1.8% of the sample lies in the top ten.

Here is what the overall study found, with its caveats: The amount of clinical and demographic metadata varied by source and participant and was provided uncurated.

The sample was peripheral blood. The chain uses TRBV19 and TRBJ2-3, with TRBD2 identical over 7 junction bases. This TCR was recovered from a woman aged 30 to 39 with COVID-19, enrolled during active disease. The CDR3 protein: CASSPGGGTDTQYF. The DNA sequence follows: TGTGCCAGTAGCCCGGGGGGAGGCACAGATACGCAGTATTTT.